The rows below give T cell receptor beta chains drawn from one sample of a study of PD-L1 blockade in urothelial cancer. Clones were read by immunoSEQ multiplex PCR, and TCRdb kept only the in-frame ones, dropping some. Among 17,000 or so clones listed, 75% to 90% were seen once. Here the sequenced sample was PBMCs, taken around atezolizumab (anti-PD-L1) treatment. The receptors shown here come from a man in his fifties with urothelial cancer. Each CDR3 is given with its conserved first and last residue. A D gene is named only where the DNA matches it firmly. The size of a clone is reported for some rows only, either as once, few or many, or as a class for expanded clones.

d_gene | abundance | j_gene | v_gene | CDR3nt | CDR3aa
TRBD2 | . | TRBJ2-3 | TRBV30 | TGTGCCTCTGGACTAGCGGGAAGCCACACAGATACGCAGTATTTT | CASGLAGSHTDTQYF
. | . | TRBJ2-3 | TRBV29-1 | TGCAGCGTTGAACGGGGGGCACGGGATACGCAGTATTTT | CSVERGARDTQYF
TRBD1 | . | TRBJ1-2 | TRBV7-9 | TGTGCCAGCAGCACCAATTCCGGGACAGGGGGCGATGGCTACACCTTC | CASSTNSGTGGDGYTF
. | . | TRBJ2-3 | TRBV5-1 | TGCGCCAGCAGCTCTGGTCAGAGCACAGATACGCAGTATTTT | CASSSGQSTDTQYF
TRBD2 | . | TRBJ2-1 | TRBV9 | TGTGCCAGCAGCGGCAGTGCGTTGGCGGGAGGGCCGAACAATGAGCAGTTCTTC | CASSGSALAGGPNNEQFF
. | . | TRBJ2-5 | TRBV7-2 | TGTGCCAGCAGCCTACAGAAAACTCAAGAGACCCAGTACTTC | CASSLQKTQETQYF
. | . | TRBJ2-1 | TRBV5-1 | TGCGCCAGCACTGGGGGGAGCTCCTACAATGAGCAGTTCTTC | CASTGGSSYNEQFF
TRBD2 | . | TRBJ2-1 | TRBV27 | TGTGCCAGCACTTTTGGTGGGGGGGACTACAATGAGCAGTTCTTC | CASTFGGGDYNEQFF
TRBD2 | . | TRBJ2-7 | TRBV5-5 | TGTGCCAGCAGCCCAGGACTAGCGGGAGTAATGGGGGAGCAGTACTTC | CASSPGLAGVMGEQYF
TRBD2 | . | TRBJ2-1 | TRBV30 | TGTGCCTGGAGTAGCGGGGATTACAATGAGCAGTTCTTC | CAWSSGDYNEQFF
TRBD2 | . | TRBJ2-3 | TRBV2 | TGTGCCAGCAAGACAGCGGGGCTCCTTAGTGATACGCAGTATTTT | CASKTAGLLSDTQYF
TRBD1 | . | TRBJ2-3 | TRBV7-3 | TGTGCCAGCAGCACGACAGGGTTGGGAGATACGCAGTATTTT | CASSTTGLGDTQYF
TRBD2 | . | TRBJ2-3 | TRBV15 | TGTGCCACCAAGCACGGGGGGACAGATACGCAGTATTTT | CATKHGGTDTQYF
TRBD1 | . | TRBJ2-3 | TRBV10-3 | TGTGCCACCGGACAGGGGCCAGATACGCAGTATTTT | CATGQGPDTQYF
TRBD2 | . | TRBJ2-7 | TRBV5-1 | TGCGCCAGCAGCACGGGACTAGCGGGAGCCTACGAGCAGTACTTC | CASSTGLAGAYEQYF
TRBD2 | . | TRBJ2-3 | TRBV9 | TGTGCCAGCACCGGACTAGCGGGGAGAGATACGCAGTATTTT | CASTGLAGRDTQYF
TRBD1 | . | TRBJ1-1 | TRBV5-1 | TGCGCCAGCAGCTTTCAAGGGGGCAACACTGAAGCTTTCTTT | CASSFQGGNTEAFF
TRBD2 | . | TRBJ2-7 | TRBV4-2 | TGTGCCAGCAGCCCGCGGGGGGACGAGCAGTACTTC | CASSPRGDEQYF
. | . | TRBJ1-1 | TRBV30 | TGTGCCTGGAGTCCCCCTGACAGAAACACTGAAGCTTTCTTT | CAWSPPDRNTEAFF
. | . | TRBJ1-1 | TRBV28 | TGTGCCAGCAGCCCGACAGAGAACACTGAAGCTTTCTTT | CASSPTENTEAFF
. | . | TRBJ2-7 | TRBV7-6 | TGTGCCAGCAGCTTAGAAAAAAGCCCCACCTACGAGCAGTACTTC | CASSLEKSPTYEQYF
. | . | TRBJ1-1 | TRBV10-3 | TGTGCCATCAGTGGGGGCGGGGGGACTGAAGCTTTCTTT | CAISGGGGTEAFF
. | . | TRBJ2-1 | TRBV7-3 | TGTGCCAGCAGCTTAGCGGGGAGCTCCTACAATGAGCAGTTCTTC | CASSLAGSSYNEQFF
. | . | TRBJ2-1 | TRBV5-1 | TGCGCCAGCAGCTTGGCTGTCGGGGGTTTACAGATTTACAATGAGCAGTTCTTC | CASSLAVGGLQIYNEQFF
TRBD2 | once | TRBJ2-5 | TRBV5-6 | TGTGCCAGCAGCTCAGGGACTATAGAGACCCAGTACTTC | CASSSGTIETQYF
. | . | TRBJ2-3 | TRBV5-1 | TGCGCCAGCAGCTTTCGGCAGGGGAGCACAGATACGCAGTATTTT | CASSFRQGSTDTQYF
TRBD2 | . | TRBJ2-3 | TRBV5-4 | TGTGCCAGCAGCTTACGGACTAGCGGGGTTGATACGCAGTATTTT | CASSLRTSGVDTQYF
TRBD1 | . | TRBJ1-6 | TRBV19 | TGTGCCAGTAGTTTGTCCGGGACAGGGTATAATTCACCCCTCCACTTT | CASSLSGTGYNSPLHF
TRBD2 | . | TRBJ2-5 | TRBV5-4 | TGTGCCAGCGCGGGTAGCGGGGTTGAGACCCAGTACTTC | CASAGSGVETQYF
TRBD1 | . | TRBJ1-2 | TRBV7-9 | TGTGCCAGCAGCTTAGACAGGGGGCTTGGGTATGGCTACACCTTC | CASSLDRGLGYGYTF
. | . | TRBJ1-1 | TRBV7-8 | TGTGCCAGCGGGGGGGACTTGAACACTGAAGCTTTCTTT | CASGGDLNTEAFF
TRBD1 | . | TRBJ1-2 | TRBV5-1 | TGCGCCAGCAGCGGGGACAGGGGTGACTATGGCTACACCTTC | CASSGDRGDYGYTF
. | once | TRBJ1-3 | TRBV5-4 | TGTGCCAGCAGCTTGGGCGTCTCTGGAAACACCATATATTTT | CASSLGVSGNTIYF
TRBD1 | . | TRBJ2-7 | TRBV7-3 | TGTGCCAGCAGCGAAGGGACAGATCCGTACTACGAGCAGTACTTC | CASSEGTDPYYEQYF
. | once | TRBJ2-7 | TRBV28 | TGTGCCAGCAGTTCCGAGAGGTTCTACGAGCAGTACTTC | CASSSERFYEQYF
TRBD2 | . | TRBJ2-7 | TRBV7-6 | TGTGCCAGCAGCTTAGTAGCGGGAGGATTAATCGACGAGCAGTACTTC | CASSLVAGGLIDEQYF
TRBD2 | . | TRBJ2-5 | TRBV4-3 | TGCGCCAGCAGCCAAGATCGTGGGGGGGGACCCTCCTACGGCGGGAGGAGGGAGACCCAGTACTTC | CASSQDRGGGPSYGGRRETQYF
. | . | TRBJ1-5 | TRBV28 | TGTGCCAGCAGTTTATTGGCGGCTGATAGCAATCAGCCCCAGCATTTT | CASSLLAADSNQPQHF
TRBD2 | . | TRBJ2-1 | TRBV30 | TGTGCCTGGAAACTAGCGGGAGAGGTGAGCTACAATGAGCAGTTCTTC | CAWKLAGEVSYNEQFF
TRBD1 | . | TRBJ1-5 | TRBV7-9 | TGTGCCAGCAGCTTATGGGTCGGACAGGGCAATCAGCCCCAGCATTTT | CASSLWVGQGNQPQHF
. | once | TRBJ1-1 | TRBV7-9 | TGTGCCAGCAGCTTGGGAGGGGGGATTAAGACTGAAGCTTTCTTT | CASSLGGGIKTEAFF
TRBD1 | . | TRBJ2-3 | TRBV11-2 | TGTGCCAGCAGCCGCCAGGTGTTTGGGACAGGTAGCACAGATACGCAGTATTTT | CASSRQVFGTGSTDTQYF
. | . | TRBJ1-4 | TRBV6-5 | TGTGCCACTATGACCCTAGGGGGTGGTGAAAAACTGTTTTTT | CATMTLGGGEKLFF
TRBD2 | . | TRBJ2-1 | TRBV4-1 | TGCGCCAGCAGCCTAAATGGAGGGACTAGTACGTTCTTC | CASSLNGGTSTFF
. | . | TRBJ1-4 | TRBV4-1 | TGCGCCAGCAGCAAAGGGGAGGCAACTAATGAAAAACTGTTTTTT | CASSKGEATNEKLFF
TRBD2 | . | TRBJ2-7 | TRBV11-3 | TGTGCCAGCAGCTTAGGGCCGTTGGGACTAGCGGGAGGAGAGCAGTACTTC | CASSLGPLGLAGGEQYF
TRBD1 | . | TRBJ2-4 | TRBV29-1 | TGCAGCATAGGGACAGGGAAAAACATTCAGTACTTC | CSIGTGKNIQYF
. | few | TRBJ2-7 | TRBV5-1 | TGCGCCAGCAGCTTGGAAGCGTCTTACGAGCAGTACTTC | CASSLEASYEQYF
. | once | TRBJ2-5 | TRBV2 | TGTGCCAGCAGTGAGGAGAGCCGGCAGACCCAGTACTTC | CASSEESRQTQYF
TRBD1 | . | TRBJ2-7 | TRBV14 | TGTGCCAGCAGCCGCCGGGACAGGGGGCTGTACGAGCAGTACTTC | CASSRRDRGLYEQYF
TRBD1 | . | TRBJ1-2 | TRBV27 | TGTGCCAGCAGCCGAGGGACAGGGGGTCGATTCAACTATGGCTACACCTTC | CASSRGTGGRFNYGYTF
. | . | TRBJ2-1 | TRBV4-3 | TGCGCCAGCAGCCAAGAAACCCTTAGGAGCTCCTACAATGAGCAGTTCTTC | CASSQETLRSSYNEQFF
. | . | TRBJ1-1 | TRBV11-2 | TGTGCCAGCACCCAAGGGGGGGCGGGGACTGAAGCTTTCTTT | CASTQGGAGTEAFF
. | . | TRBJ2-7 | TRBV10-1 | TGCGCCAGCAGTGAGTCCGGCTACGAGCAGTACTTC | CASSESGYEQYF